A single sample is the source of the 9 T cell receptor beta chains below, sequenced in a study of T cells in localized non-small cell lung cancer. TCRdb keeps only in-frame clones here, not all; method: immunoSEQ multiplex PCR. The top ten hold roughly 17% of the sample, which has about 33,000 clones, around 90% seen once. Sequencing was performed on peripheral blood mononuclear cells, taken before any cancer treatment. These receptors were obtained from a man aged 35 to 69 with stage III lung adenocarcinoma.

The rearrangement links TRBV27 to TRBJ2-1, with 9 nucleotides matching TRBD1. V trimming: 9 bases; J trimming: 4 bases; junction bases outside the gene matches: 4. The V gene's germline CDR1 is MNHEY and CDR2 SMNVEV (reference sequence). The CDR3 runs to 13 residues. The CDR3 DNA is TGTGCCAGGGGACAGGGCGTATACAATGAGCAGTTCTTC. Protein sequence: CARGQGVYNEQFF.

The rearrangement joins TRBV2 to TRBJ1-5, with no clear D. Germline CDR1 reads SNHLY; CDR2 reads FYNNEI. V lost 3 bases, J lost 0 bases, and 12 bases lay in between. There are 16 residues in the CDR3. The CDR3 DNA follows: TGTGCCAGCAGTGATGGATCTGAATATAGCAATCAGCCCCAGCATTTT. Encoded protein: CASSDGSEYSNQPQHF.

The rearrangement joins TRBV19 to TRBJ2-7; TRBD2 agrees at 8 bases. The germline gives CDR1 LNHDA, CDR2 SQIVND (reference sequence). V shed 2 bases, J shed 3 bases, and the junction held 6 bases outside the gene matches. This CDR3 region has 15 residues. Here the CDR3 reads CASSITRGGFYEQYF. In DNA, the CDR3 is TGTGCCAGTAGTATAACCCGGGGGGGTTTCTACGAGCAGTACTTC.

The V and J genes are TRBV5-5 and TRBJ1-2; D unclear. Germline values: CDR1 SGHKS, CDR2 YYEKEE (reference sequence). V was cut by 0 bases and J by 0 bases, with 9 bases left in between. This CDR3 has 15 amino acids. The CDR3 sequence is CASSLAGSTNYGYTF. DNA for the CDR3: TGTGCCAGCAGCTTGGCCGGCTCCACTAACTATGGCTACACCTTC.

This clone was detected once. CDR3 DNA sequence: TGTGCCAGCAGCTTAGAACAGGGGGAGAATGGCTACACCTTC. Protein: CASSLEQGENGYTF. The chain links TRBV7-2 to TRBJ1-2; 8 positions match TRBD1. CDR3 size: 14 residues. The germline V gene encodes CDR1 SGHTA and CDR2 FQGNSA. V dropped 1 base and J dropped 6; count of bases not matched to a gene: 4.

This rearrangement joins TRBV27 to TRBJ1-1; TRBD1 aligns across 8 bases. V was pared by 6 bases and J by 5 bases, with 5 bases of the junction left unmatched. The CDR3 loop spans 13 amino acids. Germline loops: CDR1 MNHEY, CDR2 SMNVEV (reference sequence). CDR3 bases: TGTGCCAGCAGAAGACAGGGGCGGACTGAAGCTTTCTTT. Translated, it gives CASRRQGRTEAFF.

The chain carries TRBV7-9 and TRBJ2-3; 12 nucleotides align to TRBD2. In germline, CDR1 is SEHNR, CDR2 FQNEAQ (reference sequence). The CDR3 consists of 16 residues. V lost 2 bases and J lost 2; bases outside the gene matches: 2. CDR3 in amino acids: CASSLRTSGDTDTQYF. The CDR3, as DNA: TGTGCCAGCAGCTTAAGGACTAGCGGGGACACAGATACGCAGTATTTT.

The chain carries TRBV4-2 and TRBJ2-7; D may be TRBD1 or TRBD2 (5 bases each). Trimming took off 0 bases at V and 8 bases at J, with 11 bases between the two ends. This CDR3 comprises 13 residues. The V gene's germline CDR1 is LGHNA and CDR2 YNFKEQ. CDR3 DNA: TGTGCCAGCAGCCAAGATCGAGGGGTAAAGCAGTACTTC. Translation gives CASSQDRGVKQYF.

This clone was counted once. CDR3 DNA sequence: TGTGCCAGCAGAGGATCTCGAGGGGGCACCGGGGAGCTGTTTTTT. It encodes CASRGSRGGTGELFF. The gene calls are TRBV28 and TRBJ2-2; maybe TRBD1 (6 bases). This CDR3 has 15 residues. V dropped 6 bases and J dropped 4 bases, with 15 bases sitting between them. The germline V gene has CDR1 MDHEN and CDR2 SYDVKM.